This T cell receptor beta chain stems from a study of cytotoxic CD8 clonotypes in ibrutinib-treated CLL (dated by TCRdb to the early 2020s). As for the study more broadly: The cohort included about 15 treatment-naive and around 10 relapsed/refractory patients; roughly 17 were IGHV unmutated. Longitudinal samples were available for 26 of the 86 trial participants. Every sample from remission and from progressive disease was obtained while the patients were still on ibrutinib. Samples averaged roughly 260,000 productive templates and 94,082 productive rearrangements. Responses were partial in around 24 patients and complete in 2; after median around 68 months follow-up, some 15 stayed in remission and some twelve progressed. Cryopreserved peripheral blood mononuclear cells were collected at three points: before therapy, at response, and at either sustained remission or disease progression. Response samples were taken after a median of 12 months on treatment, ranging from about 6 to 40 months.

On a MiSeq, deep resolution sequencing aimed for a depth between 1 in 1 million and 1 in 200,000 T cells, with each clonotype covered approximately 9.8x on average. TCR beta libraries were generated with the immunoSEQ hsTCRB Kit. The published analysis was carried out like this. Data were analyzed with ImmunoSEQ Data Assistant and ImmunoSEQ Analyzer, with V, D and J genes assigned per IMGT definitions. Clonality was computed as one minus normalized Shannon entropy of productive rearrangement frequencies, ranging from 0 to 1. Public clonotype analysis was restricted to overrepresented clonotypes comprising at least 0.05% of each patient's repertoire. Repertoires from about a dozen age-matched healthy donors in immuneACCESS were used as clonality controls. Sourced from immuneACCESS, this table was stored by TCRdb with only in-frame sequences that have V and J called. A share of the clones is absent; for the studies checked, an unresolved V gene accounts for under half, and the remainder has no known explanation. V and J calls plus clone size are reproduced from that table; the DNA served to infer D and trimming. The sample table holds more than 200,000 clones, of which 60% to 75% were seen once. Of the sample, 15% to 19% is held by the ten largest clones.

Study-wide conclusions, independent of this receptor: Public clonotypes were found to be uncommon and were observed to contract or remain stable during treatment; the increase in clonality was shown to reflect expansion of private clonotypes at ibrutinib response. Lymph node repertoires were not examined, and the timing of sampling was not matched between patients in sustained remission and those whose disease progressed. Baseline clonality was found to be higher than that of age-matched healthy donors and was strongly correlated with circulating CD8+ T-cell counts. At ibrutinib response clonality went up, during sustained remission it held steady, and at progression it dropped back toward baseline.

The CDR3, from cysteine to phenylalanine, totals 10 residues. Only the CDR3 DNA is retained, 30 bases long and in frame from the first base. CDR1 SGDLS and CDR2 YYNGEE are derived from the germline V gene. V is clipped by 3 bases and J by 9 bases, and the sequence between their germline boundaries is 3 bases long. The sample's time point label is to be understood as: roughly 2 years on ibrutinib. For TCR beta library preparation, roughly 2 micrograms of genomic DNA were extracted from the cryopreserved PBMCs. Longitudinal blood samples from CLL patients on ibrutinib monotherapy underwent high-throughput TCR beta sequencing. Patients were enrolled in a phase 2 open-label single-center ibrutinib monotherapy trial. Notes on this clone: Its binding antigen is unknown. Per-base qualities were not stored, and no clone one base away is much larger.

The source material was PBMCs, sampled after 24 months of ibrutinib treatment. This clonotype was sampled from a human donor with chronic lymphocytic leukemia. The chain links TRBV9 with TRBJ2-2, with no confident D gene call. The CDR3 has the sequence CASSGRELFF. At the DNA level, the sequence is TGTGCCAGCAGCGGCCGGGAGCTGTTTTTT. Joined to the reference TRBV9 and TRBJ2-2 proteins, this CDR3 gives the full variable domain: DSGVTQTPKHLITATGQRVTLRCSPRSGDLSVYWYQQSLDQGLQFLIQYYNGEERAKGNILERFSAQQFPDLHSELNLSSLELGDSALYFCASSGRELFFGEGSRLTVL.